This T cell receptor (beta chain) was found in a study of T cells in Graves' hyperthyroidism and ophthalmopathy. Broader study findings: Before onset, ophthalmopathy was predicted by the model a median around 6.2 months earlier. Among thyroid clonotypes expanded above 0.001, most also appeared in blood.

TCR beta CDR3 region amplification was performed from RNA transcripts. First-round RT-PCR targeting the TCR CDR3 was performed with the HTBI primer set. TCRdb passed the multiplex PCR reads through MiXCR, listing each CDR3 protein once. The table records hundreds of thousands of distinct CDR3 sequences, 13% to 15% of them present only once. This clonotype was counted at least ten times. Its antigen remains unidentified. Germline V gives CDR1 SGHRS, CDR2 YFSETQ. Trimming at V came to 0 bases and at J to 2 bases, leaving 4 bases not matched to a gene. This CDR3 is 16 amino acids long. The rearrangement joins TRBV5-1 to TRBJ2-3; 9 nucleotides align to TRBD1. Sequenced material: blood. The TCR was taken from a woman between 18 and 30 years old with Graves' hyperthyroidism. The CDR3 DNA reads TGCGCCAGCAGCTTGGATGGACAGGGGTACACAGATACGCAGTATTTT. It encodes CASSLDGQGYTDTQYF.